These T cell receptor beta chains were read from a single sample in a study of blood T cells in healthy people across ages. TCRdb passed the 5' RACE reads through MiXCR, listing each CDR3 protein once. The data show some 1 million distinct CDR3 sequences, more than 35% seen once. The specimen was blood. These receptors originate from a woman aged 60-70 years in good health. The CDR3 runs from the conserved cysteine through the conserved F or W. A D gene is named only where the DNA matches it firmly. Not all rows give a size; the values are once, few, many and, for expanded clones, a class.

v_gene,j_gene,d_gene,abundance,CDR3nt,CDR3aa
TRBV5-1,TRBJ2-1,TRBD2,-,TGCGCCAGCAGCTTGGATAGCGGGAGGGCCGTTGAGCAGTTCTTC,CASSLDSGRAVEQFF
TRBV5-5,TRBJ1-5,-,-,TGTGCCAGCAGCCCGCAACAGGGACTTGGGCAGCCCCAGCATTTT,CASSPQQGLGQPQHF
TRBV3-1,TRBJ2-6,-,-,TGTGCCAGCAGCCAAGATCGGACGGGTGGGGTTGGGGCCAACGTCCTGACTTTC,CASSQDRTGGVGANVLTF
TRBV20-1,TRBJ2-7,-,few,TGCAGTGCCCTAAGGCGGTTGAGCTCCTACGAGCAGTACTTC,CSALRRLSSYEQYF
TRBV29-1,TRBJ2-5,-,-,TGCAGCGTGGCGACCCTAGCGCGCCAAGAGACCCAGTACTTC,CSVATLARQETQYF
TRBV7-9,TRBJ1-1,-,-,TGTGCCAGCAGCTCGAACCGGGCTGAAGCTTTCTTT,CASSSNRAEAFF
TRBV6-2/TRBV6-3,TRBJ2-7,TRBD1,few,TGTGCCAGCACTGAACAGGGGGCATCTAGCGACGAGCAGTACTTC,CASTEQGASSDEQYF
TRBV9,TRBJ2-1,-,once,TGTGCCAGCGCCGGGAGAGGGTCGGTTTACAATGAGCAGTTCTTC,CASAGRGSVYNEQFF
TRBV28,TRBJ2-5,-,many,TGTGCCAGCACTTTGGATGGCAGGACCCAGGGGACCCAGTACTTC,CASTLDGRTQGTQYF
TRBV6-5,TRBJ2-5,-,-,TGTGCCAGCAGTCAATTCCCATACTCGAAAGAGACCCAGTACTTC,CASSQFPYSKETQYF
TRBV6-1,TRBJ2-1,-,few,TGTGCCAGCAGGGACTTGGGAAATGAGCAGTTCTTC,CASRDLGNEQFF
TRBV6-1,TRBJ2-7,TRBD2,-,TGTGCCAGCAGTGGGACTAGCGTCTCCTACAATGAGCAGTACTTC,CASSGTSVSYNEQYF
TRBV4-2,TRBJ2-7,-,few,TGTGCCAGCAGCCAAAGGGGGACCTCCTACGAGCAGTACTTC,CASSQRGTSYEQYF
TRBV28,TRBJ1-1,-,few,TGTGCCAGCAGTTTCAACAGGGTGAAGAACACTGAAGCTTTCTTT,CASSFNRVKNTEAFF
TRBV5-1,TRBJ2-3,TRBD1,-,TGCGCCAGCAATCAGGGGGCAAGCACAGATACGCAGTATTTT,CASNQGASTDTQYF
TRBV5-1,TRBJ2-1,TRBD2,few,TGCGCCAGCAGCCCCGACCCTAGCGGGAGAGGTGAGCAGTTCTTC,CASSPDPSGRGEQFF
TRBV27,TRBJ2-7,TRBD1,few,TGTGCCAGCAGTACCGGGACAGGGTCAAACGAGCAGTACTTC,CASSTGTGSNEQYF
TRBV12-5,TRBJ2-7,-,-,TGTGCTAGTGGTCCCGGGACCAAATCCTACGAGCAGTACTTC,CASGPGTKSYEQYF
TRBV6-1,TRBJ2-7,-,once,TGTGCCAGCAGGGCCGGGCAGGGGACCTACGAGCAGTACTTC,CASRAGQGTYEQYF
TRBV12-5,TRBJ1-6,TRBD1,-,TGTGCTAGTGGTTTGGTTAGGGGACAGAATTCACCCCTCCACTTT,CASGLVRGQNSPLHF
TRBV6-5,TRBJ2-3,TRBD1,few,TGTGCCAGCAGTTACTCGAAAACAGGGGATTGGGGCACAGATACGCAGTATTTT,CASSYSKTGDWGTDTQYF
TRBV29-1,TRBJ2-3,-,-,TGCAGCGCTTGGGACGGGGAGACAGATACGCGGTATTTT,CSAWDGETDTRYF
TRBV27,TRBJ2-3,TRBD2,-,TGTGCCAGCAGCCCCGGACTAGCGGGAGGTTCTAGCACAGATACGCAGTATTTT,CASSPGLAGGSSTDTQYF
TRBV20-1,TRBJ2-7,TRBD2,-,TGCAGTGCTAGAGATTGGAAGGCGGGAGGGGTGCCGACCTACGAGCAGTACTTC,CSARDWKAGGVPTYEQYF
TRBV14,TRBJ2-3,TRBD2,few,TGTGCCAGCAGCCAAGGCAGCGGGAGTTCAGATACGCAGTATTTT,CASSQGSGSSDTQYF
TRBV5-6,TRBJ2-5,-,few,TGTGCCAGCAGCTTAGATGTTGCTGGACAAGAGACCCAGTACTTC,CASSLDVAGQETQYF
TRBV7-9,TRBJ2-5,TRBD1,-,TGTGCCAGCAGCAGGGGACAGGTATGGGAGACCCAGTACTTC,CASSRGQVWETQYF
TRBV5-1,TRBJ2-7,TRBD2,-,TGCGCCAGCAGCTTGGACGGGAGGGCCGACTACGAGCAGTACTTC,CASSLDGRADYEQYF
TRBV7-2,TRBJ2-1,TRBD2,few,TGTGCCAGCAGCTTAGTAGCGGGAGGGGATAATGAGCAGTTCTTC,CASSLVAGGDNEQFF
TRBV15,TRBJ2-3,-,-,TGTGCCACCAGCAGGGTGGGCAGCACAGATACGCAGTATTTT,CATSRVGSTDTQYF
TRBV12-3/TRBV12-4,TRBJ2-1,TRBD2,-,TGTGCCAGCAGTCCCGGCCTAGCGGGAGTCCAGTTCTTC,CASSPGLAGVQFF
TRBV20-1,TRBJ2-3,-,-,TGCAGTGCTAAGGCGCCAGGCCTTTCCACAGATACGCAGTATTTT,CSAKAPGLSTDTQYF
TRBV11-1,TRBJ2-3,TRBD2,-,TGTGCCAGCAGCTGGTCTAGCGGGGATACGCAGTATTTT,CASSWSSGDTQYF
TRBV4-1,TRBJ2-3,TRBD2,-,TGCGCCAGCAGCCCTGGACTAGGGGGCACAGATACGCAGTATTTT,CASSPGLGGTDTQYF
TRBV4-1,TRBJ2-1,-,-,TGCGCCAGCAGCCAAGAGGTAGCCGTTGAGCAGTTCTTC,CASSQEVAVEQFF
TRBV11-3,TRBJ1-2,TRBD1,once,TGTGCCAGCAGCTCCTACCGCGACAGGGGGCGCTGGGATGGCTACACCTTC,CASSSYRDRGRWDGYTF
TRBV9,TRBJ2-3,-,few,TGTGCCAGCAGCGTAGAAGCGGCATCCACAGATACGCAGTATTTT,CASSVEAASTDTQYF
TRBV6-4,TRBJ2-1,TRBD1,-,TGTGCCAGCAGCGGGGGTTTGGGACAGGGCTACAATGAGCAGTTCTTC,CASSGGLGQGYNEQFF
TRBV6-1,TRBJ2-3,-,-,TGTGCCAGCAGTGAGACAGTCCTCGGTACGCAGTATTTT,CASSETVLGTQYF
TRBV3-1,TRBJ2-5,-,few,TGTGCCAGCAGCCAAGCGGATAGGGGGTGGGAGACCCAGTACTTC,CASSQADRGWETQYF
TRBV11-1,TRBJ2-7,-,-,TGTGCCAGCAGTCAGAGACCTAGCTCCTACGAGCAGTACTTC,CASSQRPSSYEQYF
TRBV29-1,TRBJ1-2,TRBD1,-,TGCAGCGGTAGGACAGGGGAGGGCTGTGGCTACACCTTC,CSGRTGEGCGYTF
TRBV12-3/TRBV12-4,TRBJ2-7,-,few,TGTGCCAGCTCGCCTAGCGAGGCCTACGAGCAGTACTTC,CASSPSEAYEQYF
TRBV7-6,TRBJ1-4,-,-,TGTGCCAGCAGCTTAATCGACAGTGCTAATGAAAAACTGTTTTTT,CASSLIDSANEKLFF
TRBV5-1,TRBJ2-5,TRBD1,many,TGCGCCAGCAGCTCACAGGGGGCTAGAGAGACCCAGTACTTC,CASSSQGARETQYF
TRBV12-3/TRBV12-4,TRBJ2-1,-,-,TGTGCCAGCAGTCCCGGTCGTGGGAGTCTTGAGCAGTTCTTC,CASSPGRGSLEQFF
TRBV20-1,TRBJ2-5,TRBD1,few,TGCAGTGCTACCACCGGGACAGGGTTAGAGACCCAGTACTTC,CSATTGTGLETQYF
TRBV20-1,TRBJ2-5,TRBD1,few,TGCAGTGCTGGGAAACAGGGGGCGGGTGAGACCCAGTACTTC,CSAGKQGAGETQYF
TRBV7-9,TRBJ2-3,TRBD2,-,TGTGCCAGCAGCCGAGGACTACCGGGAGGGAAAGATACGCAGTATTTT,CASSRGLPGGKDTQYF
TRBV5-1,TRBJ2-7,-,-,TGCGCCAGCAGCTTGGGGGTCGGGGAATTCTACGAGCAGTACTTC,CASSLGVGEFYEQYF
TRBV5-1,TRBJ2-1,-,-,TGCGCCAGCCGGTTGAGGGAGTCATGGTTGGGTGAGCAGTTCTTC,CASRLRESWLGEQFF
TRBV5-1,TRBJ1-1,-,few,TGCGCCAGCAGCTTGGCAGGGTTGGCTGAAGCTTTCTTT,CASSLAGLAEAFF
TRBV29-1,TRBJ1-1,-,few,TGCAGCGTTGGCCTTGCAGCTTTCTTT,CSVGLAAFF
TRBV5-1,TRBJ2-1,-,once,TGCGCCAGCAGTTTTGGGGCGGGAAATGAGCAGTTCTTC,CASSFGAGNEQFF
TRBV29-1,TRBJ1-2,TRBD1,few,TGCAGCGTTGATGTCAGGGGGAATGGCTACACCTTC,CSVDVRGNGYTF
TRBV6-5,TRBJ2-7,-,-,TGTGCCAGAGTTAGGAAGTGGGACCTTATAGTTAACTACGAGCAGTACTTC,CARVRKWDLIVNYEQYF
TRBV25-1,TRBJ2-7,-,once,TGTGCCAGCAGCAGATCTGCGGGCGAGCAGTACTTC,CASSRSAGEQYF
TRBV5-5,TRBJ2-3,-,-,TGTGCCAGCAGCTTGGTAGGGAAAGGCGCAGATACGCAGTATTTT,CASSLVGKGADTQYF
TRBV20-1,TRBJ2-1,-,-,TGCAGTGCTACCCCGGAACTAGTATCCTACAATGAGCAGTTCTTC,CSATPELVSYNEQFF